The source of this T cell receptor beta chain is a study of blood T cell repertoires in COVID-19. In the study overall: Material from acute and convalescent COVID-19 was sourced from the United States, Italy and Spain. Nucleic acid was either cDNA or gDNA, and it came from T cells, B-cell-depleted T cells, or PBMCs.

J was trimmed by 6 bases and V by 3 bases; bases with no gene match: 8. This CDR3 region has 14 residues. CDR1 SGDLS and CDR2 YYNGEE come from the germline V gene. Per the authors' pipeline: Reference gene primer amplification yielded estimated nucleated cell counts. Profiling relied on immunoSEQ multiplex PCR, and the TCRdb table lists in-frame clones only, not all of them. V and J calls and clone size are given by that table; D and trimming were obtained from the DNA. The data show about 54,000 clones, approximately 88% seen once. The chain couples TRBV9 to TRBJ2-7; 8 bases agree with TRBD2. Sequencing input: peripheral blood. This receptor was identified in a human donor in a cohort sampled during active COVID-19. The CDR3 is CASSETAGEGEQYF. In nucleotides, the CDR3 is TGTGCCAGCAGCGAAACAGCGGGGGAAGGCGAGCAGTACTTC.